This passage covers 9 T cell receptor beta chains from one sample sequenced in a study of graft-versus-host responses after intestinal transplantation. Clones were sequenced by immunoSEQ multiplex PCR, and TCRdb holds only the in-frame ones, with some missing. The table includes 95,000 to 100,000 clones, about 83% detected once. This sample comprised PBMCs, obtained 255 days after intestinal transplant. The source is a human patient who received an intestinal transplant, so some T cells may come from the graft donor.

This clone was counted a single time. V usage is TRBV18 and J usage is TRBJ1-5; 8 nucleotides line up with TRBD1. The V gene's germline CDR1 is KGHSH and CDR2 LQKENI. This CDR3 contains 16 residues. V was pared by 6 bases and J by 5 bases, with 12 bases of the junction left unmatched. The CDR3 reads CASSRTGSGTDQPQHF. CDR3 DNA: TGTGCCAGCTCCCGGACAGGGTCGGGTACCGATCAGCCCCAGCATTTT.

CDR3 nucleotides: TGTGCCAGCAGTCTTCGGACAGGGTCGGAAGATGAGCAGTTCTTC. Amino acid sequence: CASSLRTGSEDEQFF. The rearrangement joins TRBV11-2 to TRBJ2-1, with 8 bases aligning to TRBD1. The J segment lost 8 bases and the V segment lost 6 bases, leaving 12 bases of the junction unmatched. The CDR3 has 15 amino acids. The V gene's germline CDR1 is SGHAT and CDR2 FQNNGV.

The genes are TRBV15 and TRBJ1-3; D not resolved. The CDR3 is 16 amino acids. Between the trimmed V and J ends, which lost 2 bases and 3 bases, there was a span of 14 bases. The germline gives CDR1 LNHNV, CDR2 YYDKDF (reference sequence). CDR3 protein: CATSRLSVNSGNTIYF. As DNA, the CDR3 is TGTGCCACCAGCAGACTATCGGTTAACAGTGGAAACACCATATATTTT.

The sample holds one count of this clone. This chain uses TRBV5-1 with TRBJ2-1; D ambiguous. Between the trimmed V and J ends, which lost 4 bases and 9 bases, there was a span of 11 bases. Germline CDR1 SGHRS, CDR2 YFSETQ. There are 12 residues in the CDR3. CDR3 amino acids: CASSRSLPEQFF. Here the CDR3 DNA reads TGCGCCAGCAGCCGTTCCCTCCCTGAGCAGTTCTTC.

V and J are TRBV28 and TRBJ2-2; 9 bases line up with TRBD2. Germline V gene data show CDR1 as MDHEN and CDR2 as SYDVKM. V dropped 5 bases and J dropped 11; count of bases not matched to a gene: 3. The CDR3 totals 12 residues. CDR3 amino acids: CASSQGLAELFF. As DNA, the CDR3 is TGTGCCAGCAGTCAGGGACTAGCTGAGCTGTTTTTT.

This clone has a handful of counts. The sample carries other DNA sequences with the same CDR3. The J gene is TRBJ1-1, the V gene TRBV6-1; no clear D. Germline CDR1 is MNHNS and CDR2 is SASEGT. The CDR3 contains 13 residues. V shed 2 bases and J shed 2 bases, with 6 bases lying between them. CDR3 protein: CASSEPLNTEAFF. DNA for the CDR3: TGTGCCAGCAGTGAACCATTAAACACTGAAGCTTTCTTT.

The rearrangement links TRBV6-1 to TRBJ2-7; a possible D gene is TRBD2 (6 bases). The V gene lost 1 base and the J gene lost 6 bases, with 16 bases spanning the gap. This CDR3 is 15 amino acids long. Germline assignment: CDR1 MNHNS and CDR2 SASEGT. This CDR3 reads CASSEVSEGSREQYF. In DNA, the CDR3 is TGTGCCAGCAGTGAAGTTTCGGAGGGGAGTCGCGAGCAGTACTTC.

This CDR3 is CASSPGTGQGGANVLTF. CDR3 DNA sequence: TGTGCCAGCAGCCCGGGGACAGGGCAGGGTGGGGCCAACGTCCTGACTTTC. This sequence joins TRBV7-8 and TRBJ2-6; 9 bases align to TRBD1. J was trimmed by 3 bases and V by 5 bases; bases with no gene match: 8. Germline-derived CDR1 and CDR2 are SGHVS and FQNEAQ. The length of the CDR3 is 17 residues. The full variable domain, with the rest looked up from reference TRBV7-8 and TRBJ2-6, is GAGVSQSPRYKVAKRGQDVALRCDPISGHVSLFWYQQALGQGPEFLTYFQNEAQLDKSGLPSDRFFAERPEGSVSTLKIQRTQQEDSAVYLCASSPGTGQGGANVLTFGAGSRLTVL.

The chain couples TRBV9 to TRBJ2-5, with 10 nucleotides matching TRBD1. J lost 5 bases, V lost 4 bases, and 8 bases had no gene match. Germline CDR1 and CDR2: SGDLS and YYNGEE. CDR3 length: 15 amino acids. This CDR3 reads CASSSRQGAGETQYF. The DNA of the CDR3 is TGTGCCAGCAGCTCCCGACAGGGGGCGGGGGAGACCCAGTACTTC.